This T cell receptor beta chain was profiled in a study of OX40 agonist ivuxolimab in advanced cancers. The CDR3 runs to 14 residues. V lost 6 bases and J lost 6; bases outside the gene matches: 8. In germline, CDR1 is LNHDA, CDR2 SQIVND (reference sequence). The method was immunoSEQ multiplex PCR; TCRdb's version includes in-frame clones alone and lacks a portion of them. The sample consists of about 65,000 clones, roughly 91% of them appearing once. The TCR was taken from an adult with an advanced solid tumor such as melanoma, head and neck, liver or kidney cancer. Sequenced material: CD4+ or CD8+ T cells sorted from blood, taken in a trial of the OX40 agonist ivuxolimab. The V gene is TRBV19, the J gene TRBJ1-2; 9 bases are a match to TRBD1. CDR3 nucleotides: TGTGCCAGTAGCGACAGGGGGACGGGAGATGGCTACACCTTC. Its protein product is CASSDRGTGDGYTF.